A selection of T cell receptor beta chains follows, all from one sample in a study of T-cell memory formation after mild COVID-19. Each CDR3 protein gets one entry after TCRdb re-called the 5' RACE reads with MiXCR. Of roughly 120,000 distinct CDR3 sequences listed, 22% are singletons. Sequencing input: PBMCs or a T cell subset sorted from them (not recorded which). These receptors came from a man aged 18-30 years who had mild COVID-19 (a few samples of this study predate the infection). Cell type and time point are not known. The CDR3 runs from the conserved cysteine through the conserved F or W. Fields, in order: J gene, V gene, clone size, D gene, CDR3 DNA, CDR3 protein. The D gene is left open where the match is weak. Clone size is stated in some rows and not others, as once, few, many or a class when expanded.

>TRBJ2-1|TRBV30|many|.
TGTGCCTGGAGTGTACCCGAGGGGGAGGTGAATGAGCAGTTCTTC
CAWSVPEGEVNEQFF
>TRBJ2-7|TRBV6-1|few|.
TGTGCCAGCAGTGAAGTGGGGCTAGCCTACGAGCAGTACTTC
CASSEVGLAYEQYF
>TRBJ2-4|TRBV7-2|many|.
TGTGCCAGCAGCTTAGAATTTCCAGGGAGTACCAAAAACATTCAGTACTTC
CASSLEFPGSTKNIQYF
>TRBJ1-5|TRBV7-8|few|.
TGTGCCAGCAGCTTAAGGCAGGGCTTAGGTCAGCCCCAGCATTTT
CASSLRQGLGQPQHF
>TRBJ2-5|TRBV14|few|.
TGTGCCAGCAGCCTCCTTGTGGGTTTCGAGACCCAGTACTTC
CASSLLVGFETQYF
>TRBJ2-6|TRBV28|.|.
TGTGCCAGCAGTTTCAGGGTAGGGGCCAACGTCCTGACTTTC
CASSFRVGANVLTF
>TRBJ2-7|TRBV5-1|few|TRBD2
TGCGCCAGCAGCCCGGGGGGGGGCGATTGGGCCCCCAACGAGCAGTACTTC
CASSPGGGDWAPNEQYF
>TRBJ1-5|TRBV4-1|once|.
TGCGCCAGCAGCCTTGGATACGGGCCCGGGCCCCAGCATTTT
CASSLGYGPGPQHF
>TRBJ2-7|TRBV29-1|.|TRBD2
TGCAGCGTGGGGGGGGGAGTACCCCAACCTGACGAGCAGTACTTC
CSVGGGVPQPDEQYF
>TRBJ2-1|TRBV7-9|few|TRBD1
TGTGCCAGCAGCTTAGCCGGGACAGGGAGGTACAATGAGCAGTTCTTC
CASSLAGTGRYNEQFF
>TRBJ1-5|TRBV5-6|.|TRBD1
TGTGCCAGCAGCCACGAAACAGGGGACCCCAATCAGCCCCAGCATTTT
CASSHETGDPNQPQHF
>TRBJ2-1|TRBV7-8|few|TRBD1
TGTGCCAGCAGCTTAACCGAGACAGGGAGTGAGCAGTTCTTC
CASSLTETGSEQFF
>TRBJ2-1|TRBV7-9|.|TRBD2
TGTGCCAGCAGCCGGACTAGCGGGGGGGTCAATGAGCAGTTCTTC
CASSRTSGGVNEQFF
>TRBJ1-1|TRBV27|.|TRBD1
TGTGCCAGCAGCCCGGGACAGCCCTCCGCTTTCTTT
CASSPGQPSAFF
>TRBJ1-6|TRBV18|.|.
TGTGCCAGCTCACCACCGTTTCGTGAGGGGTGGCGTAATTCACCCCTCCACTTT
CASSPPFREGWRNSPLHF
>TRBJ2-5|TRBV6-6|.|.
TGTGCCAGCAGCCCCGTCGTCGTGACCCAGTACTTC
CASSPVVVTQYF
>TRBJ2-5|TRBV9|.|TRBD1
TGTGCCAGCAGCGTAGGAGGGGGCGGTGGGTATGAGACCCAGTACTTC
CASSVGGGGGYETQYF
>TRBJ1-3|TRBV7-9|.|.
TGTGCCAGTGCCGTGAATCCTGGAAACACCATATATTTT
CASAVNPGNTIYF
>TRBJ2-3|TRBV29-1|many|.
TGCAGCGTTGAAGGAACCATAACTAGCACAGATACGCAGTATTTT
CSVEGTITSTDTQYF
>TRBJ2-1|TRBV10-3|few|TRBD2
TGTGCCATCAGTGACCCAGCGGGGGAATACAATGAGCAGTTCTTC
CAISDPAGEYNEQFF
>TRBJ2-3|TRBV19|.|TRBD2
TGTGCCAGTAGAGGCGGGGGACTCACAGATACGCAGTATTTT
CASRGGGLTDTQYF
>TRBJ1-1|TRBV4-3|.|.
TGCGCCAGCAGCCAAGACGGCGCGGTCACTGAAGCTTTCTTT
CASSQDGAVTEAFF
>TRBJ2-6|TRBV7-9|.|.
TGTGCCAGCAGCGGGCGGGACAGAAGGTCTGGGGCCAACGTCCTGACTTTC
CASSGRDRRSGANVLTF
>TRBJ2-5|TRBV2|.|TRBD2
TGTGCCAGCAGTGAATTAGCGGGGGGCGTACAAGAGACCCAGTACTTC
CASSELAGGVQETQYF
>TRBJ2-5|TRBV6-6|.|TRBD2
TGTGCCAGCAGTTTCGGACTAGCATGGATGTACCAAGAGACCCAGTACTTC
CASSFGLAWMYQETQYF
>TRBJ1-4|TRBV12-5|.|.
TGTGCTAGTGGACGAGATGAAAAACTGTTTTTT
CASGRDEKLFF
>TRBJ2-1|TRBV7-2|few|TRBD2
TGTGCCAGCAGCTTTAGCGGGGGGACGCACAATGAGCAGTTCTTC
CASSFSGGTHNEQFF
>TRBJ2-3|TRBV9|few|TRBD2
TGTGCCAGCAGCGCCCGGGGGGGCCGGGCAGATACGCAGTATTTT
CASSARGGRADTQYF
>TRBJ2-3|TRBV11-2|few|TRBD2
TGTGCCAGCAGCGGAAGGAGCGGGGGGGGCACAGATACGCAGTATTTT
CASSGRSGGGTDTQYF
>TRBJ1-6|TRBV4-3|few|TRBD1
TGCGCCAGCAGCCAAGCCACCGGGACAGGGAGGTTCTCCTATAATTCACCCCTCCACTTT
CASSQATGTGRFSYNSPLHF
>TRBJ2-1|TRBV29-1|.|.
TGCAGCGTTGAAGACACAGTGCGACTGATCTACAATGAGCAGTTCTTC
CSVEDTVRLIYNEQFF
>TRBJ2-3|TRBV4-2|.|TRBD2
TGTGCCAGCAGCCAGGGACTAGCGGGGGGGCGGAGCACAGATACGCAGTATTTT
CASSQGLAGGRSTDTQYF
>TRBJ1-5|TRBV12-3/TRBV12-4|.|TRBD1
TGTGCCAGCAGTTCCAGTGGGACAGGGAATCAGCCCCAGCATTTT
CASSSSGTGNQPQHF
>TRBJ2-1|TRBV20-1|.|TRBD1
TGCAGTGCTCCCCGGGACAGGGACTACAATGAGCAGTTCTTC
CSAPRDRDYNEQFF
>TRBJ2-2|TRBV12-3/TRBV12-4|few|TRBD1
TGTGCCAGCAGTGAGGGACAGGGAAACACCGGGGAGCTGTTTTTT
CASSEGQGNTGELFF
>TRBJ1-2|TRBV7-2|many|TRBD1
TGTGCCAGTCAGGGGGACGGCTATGGCTACACCTTC
CASQGDGYGYTF
>TRBJ2-1|TRBV29-1|few|TRBD2
TGCAGCGTTGCGGGAACTAGCGGGGGGCGTAATGAGCAGTTCTTC
CSVAGTSGGRNEQFF
>TRBJ2-5|TRBV7-8|few|.
TGTGCCAGCAGCTCCCCCTCCGGGGGCCCTAGCCAGTACTTC
CASSSPSGGPSQYF
>TRBJ1-2|TRBV9|.|.
TGTGCCAGCAGCGCTCCGGGCCCAACGGACTATGGCTACACCTTC
CASSAPGPTDYGYTF
>TRBJ2-1|TRBV28|.|TRBD2
TGTGCCAGCAGTTTACAGCGGGGGGCCATCAATGAGCAGTTCTTC
CASSLQRGAINEQFF
>TRBJ2-5|TRBV29-1|few|.
TGCAGCGTTGTGGGAAGCCAAGAGACCCAGTACTTC
CSVVGSQETQYF
>TRBJ1-2|TRBV20-1|.|.
TGCAGTGCTAGTTTCGGGAAGGCTTCCTTC
CSASFGKASF
>TRBJ2-7|TRBV5-1|many|.
TGCGCCTCGGGACAAGGATCCTACGAGCAGTACTTC
CASGQGSYEQYF
>TRBJ2-2|TRBV20-1|.|TRBD2
TGCAGTGCTAGAGATCTCGGGGGGGAGCACACCGGGGAGCTGTTTTTT
CSARDLGGEHTGELFF
>TRBJ2-5|TRBV20-1|many|.
TGCAGTGCTAGAGGGGGACTCGACCAAGAGACCCAGTACTTC
CSARGGLDQETQYF
>TRBJ2-2|TRBV21-1|few|.
TGTGCCAGCAGCAATATGGGGGGGCTCACCGGGGAGCTGTTTTTT
CASSNMGGLTGELFF
>TRBJ1-3|TRBV6-2/TRBV6-3|.|.
TGTGCCAGCAGTCCTCTTACGGATTTTGGAAACACCATATATTTT
CASSPLTDFGNTIYF
>TRBJ2-4|TRBV28|.|TRBD1
TGTGCCAGCAGTCTACCGACAGGGAGAAACATTCAGTACTTC
CASSLPTGRNIQYF
>TRBJ2-3|TRBV7-6|.|.
TGTGCCAGCAGCTTAGGGCCAGGGCGGTTTACAGATACGCAGTATTTT
CASSLGPGRFTDTQYF
>TRBJ2-1|TRBV5-6|.|TRBD1
TGTGCCAGCAGGATGACAGGGGGTGCGTACAATGAGCAGTTCTTC
CASRMTGGAYNEQFF
>TRBJ2-1|TRBV12-3/TRBV12-4|.|.
TGTGCCAGCAGTTTTGGCAGGGGATACAATGAGCAGTTCTTC
CASSFGRGYNEQFF
>TRBJ2-2|TRBV5-1|.|.
TGCGCCAGCAGCTCGACAGGGAGGACCGGGGAGCTGTTTTTT
CASSSTGRTGELFF
>TRBJ2-1|TRBV4-2|few|.
TGTGCCAGCAGGTCTCAGTATGAGCAGTTCTTC
CASRSQYEQFF
>TRBJ2-4|TRBV29-1|.|TRBD2
TGCAGCGTTGATTTAGCGGGTATACTAGCCAAAAACATTCAGTACTTC
CSVDLAGILAKNIQYF
>TRBJ2-1|TRBV7-9|.|TRBD2
TGTGCCAGCAGCTTCGGGGGGGAGCAGTTCTTC
CASSFGGEQFF
>TRBJ2-2|TRBV20-1|.|.
TGCAGTGCTCGACAGACCGGGGAGCTGTTTTTT
CSARQTGELFF
>TRBJ1-1|TRBV15|.|.
TGTGCCACCAGCAGAGCCCGGGCGGGGACTGAAGCTTTCTTT
CATSRARAGTEAFF
>TRBJ1-6|TRBV7-2|.|.
TGTGCCAGCAGCTTAGGTCCAGTCCTAAATTCACCCCTCCACTTT
CASSLGPVLNSPLHF
>TRBJ1-1|TRBV20-1|.|.
TGCAGTGCTCGAGCCCGGGGGGGGAAGGTGTTATTCACTGAAGCTTTCTTT
CSARARGGKVLFTEAFF